The sequence of this TCR beta chain was determined in a study of T cell repertoires in cytomegalovirus infection. For the study at large: Public TCR beta signatures were indicative of both CMV infection and a matching HLA type.

This clonotype was counted between two and nine times. Its antigen is not known. V lost 6 bases and J lost 0, with 13 bases in between. The CDR3 runs 14 residues. Germline CDR1 reads DFQATT; CDR2 reads SNEGSKA (reference sequence). TCRdb called the reads again in MiXCR, with one record for every CDR3 protein. The table lists hundreds of thousands of distinct CDR3 sequences, about two fifths of them singletons, with 43% in the top ten. The chain employs TRBV20-1 and TRBJ2-3, with D possibly matching TRBD2 (6 bases). Material: cultured PBMCs, obtained from culture after CMV antigen stimulation. The origin of this receptor is a human donor in good health (CMV status not recorded). Some clones in this sample may be carry-over from other donors' samples. The CDR3 DNA is TGCAGTGCGGTCGGACTAACTAGCACAGATACGCAGTATTTT. As protein: CSAVGLTSTDTQYF.